Listed below are T cell receptor beta chains from one sample, sequenced in a study of blood T cells in healthy people across ages. TCRdb passed the 5' RACE reads through MiXCR, listing each CDR3 protein once. The repertoire holds about 1.1 million distinct CDR3 sequences, more than 30% seen once, with around 13% in the top ten. What was sequenced was blood. The receptor set was obtained from a man aged 18-30 years in good health. Both conserved end residues are part of each CDR3. D genes are given only for firm matches.

v_call: TRBV9
j_call: TRBJ1-3
d_call: -
cdr3_aa: CASSAPPGHVPSGSTIYF

v_call: TRBV9
j_call: TRBJ1-5
d_call: -
cdr3_aa: CASSGGGGNQPQHF

v_call: TRBV4-2
j_call: TRBJ1-1
d_call: -
cdr3_aa: CASSQDFRGGNTEAFF

v_call: TRBV20-1
j_call: TRBJ1-5
d_call: -
cdr3_aa: CSAIWEGSNQPQHF

v_call: TRBV6-6
j_call: TRBJ2-1
d_call: -
cdr3_aa: CASSLPGTGQGNEQFF

v_call: TRBV6-1
j_call: TRBJ1-1
d_call: TRBD1
cdr3_aa: CASSGITGAMNTEAFF

v_call: TRBV28
j_call: TRBJ1-4
d_call: -
cdr3_aa: CASSSKKLFF

v_call: TRBV11-2
j_call: TRBJ2-3
d_call: TRBD1
cdr3_aa: CASSRTGTGLPDTQYF

v_call: TRBV12-3/TRBV12-4
j_call: TRBJ2-3
d_call: TRBD1
cdr3_aa: CASNPDREISDTQYF

v_call: TRBV19
j_call: TRBJ2-1
d_call: TRBD2
cdr3_aa: CASSIRGLADLWDEQFF

v_call: TRBV7-2
j_call: TRBJ2-3
d_call: -
cdr3_aa: CASSLVVLQHSPSTDTQYF

v_call: TRBV2
j_call: TRBJ2-1
d_call: TRBD1
cdr3_aa: CASRGQGVLNEQFF

v_call: TRBV14
j_call: TRBJ1-1
d_call: -
cdr3_aa: CASSQDLGAEAFF

v_call: TRBV4-2
j_call: TRBJ1-2
d_call: -
cdr3_aa: CASSRGLDRYTF

v_call: TRBV28
j_call: TRBJ2-2
d_call: -
cdr3_aa: CASSLSFNTGELFF

v_call: TRBV15
j_call: TRBJ2-1
d_call: TRBD1
cdr3_aa: CATSRSRDRGNDEQFF

v_call: TRBV14
j_call: TRBJ1-6
d_call: -
cdr3_aa: CASSQTHQGSSYNSPLHF

v_call: TRBV27
j_call: TRBJ1-5
d_call: TRBD1
cdr3_aa: CASSAWTGRNQPQHF

v_call: TRBV4-2
j_call: TRBJ1-4
d_call: TRBD1
cdr3_aa: CASSPGQTTSTNEKLFF

v_call: TRBV28
j_call: TRBJ2-3
d_call: -
cdr3_aa: CASRDRDTQYF

v_call: TRBV20-1
j_call: TRBJ1-2
d_call: -
cdr3_aa: CSARNRNSGYGYTF

v_call: TRBV20-1
j_call: TRBJ1-4
d_call: -
cdr3_aa: CSARTRDEATNEKLFF

v_call: TRBV16
j_call: TRBJ1-2
d_call: TRBD1
cdr3_aa: CASSQVIFQGERYGYTF

v_call: TRBV10-3
j_call: TRBJ2-1
d_call: TRBD1
cdr3_aa: CAISESRPGQGEQFF

v_call: TRBV5-5
j_call: TRBJ2-1
d_call: -
cdr3_aa: CASSLAPPIYNEQFF

v_call: TRBV6-5
j_call: TRBJ2-3
d_call: -
cdr3_aa: CASSYLPADTQYF

v_call: TRBV24-1
j_call: TRBJ2-5
d_call: -
cdr3_aa: CATSEGSEETQYF

v_call: TRBV7-2
j_call: TRBJ2-5
d_call: TRBD2
cdr3_aa: CASSLAPLTSDQETQYF

v_call: TRBV4-2
j_call: TRBJ1-4
d_call: -
cdr3_aa: CASSQGTANEKLFF

v_call: TRBV7-2
j_call: TRBJ1-1
d_call: -
cdr3_aa: CASSLRVFTEAFF

v_call: TRBV29-1
j_call: -
d_call: TRBD2
cdr3_aa: CSVGPELAYEQYF

v_call: TRBV20-1
j_call: TRBJ2-1
d_call: TRBD2
cdr3_aa: CSAIGGGLYNEQFF

v_call: TRBV10-3
j_call: TRBJ2-3
d_call: TRBD2
cdr3_aa: CAISAPRLAGGGTDTQYF